The sequence of this T cell receptor beta chain was determined in a study of beta chain features in type 1 diabetes. Study context: In all, about 100,000,000 sorted cells from all samples were analyzed.

The entirety of the isolated RNA underwent reverse transcription, so expressed TCRB transcripts were sequenced. Repertoires were generated with immunoSEQ multiplex PCR, while TCRdb's copy carries only in-frame clones and drops some. This sample carries 240,000 or so clones, approximately 13% of them seen once, and the ten largest clones take almost 0.02%. This clone was seen a handful of times. The antigen is not known. J gave up 7 bases and V 5 bases, and 13 bases lay outside the gene matches. Germline-derived CDR1 and CDR2 are MNHEY and SMNVEV (reference sequence). The CDR3 length is 16 residues. Notes on the study in general: Shorter TCRB CDR3s, moderately but significantly so, were found in Type 1 diabetes patients in all four CD4+ subsets. It was among patients, rather than healthy donors, that naive, central memory and Treg TCRB repertoires appeared more similar. There was no resolution here of whether HLA type influences TCRB rearrangement. Shorter templates may be favored by PCR, equally so in patients and controls.

The sequencing sample was made of naive CD4+ T cells from blood. The V gene is TRBV27, the J gene TRBJ1-4; 7 bases match TRBD1. This clonotype was sampled from a young man with type 1 diabetes. CDR3 DNA: TGTGCCAGCAGTCCAGGGACAGCTCCCTCAGGTGAAAAACTGTTTTTT. Translating gives CASSPGTAPSGEKLFF.